The 25 T cell receptor beta chains below were found in one sample sequenced in a study of cytomegalovirus exposure and HLA in healthy donors. With 60 Vbeta and 13 Jbeta primers, the PCR was carried out. Libraries were prepared by immunoSEQ multiplex PCR; TCRdb keeps only in-frame clonotypes and omits some of them. Seen here are some 130,000 clones, approximately 78% observed once, and the top ten hold roughly 1.5%. The material sequenced was PBMCs. These receptors all stem from a female donor in good health and CMV-seronegative.

The J gene is TRBJ1-1, the V gene TRBV11-2, with TRBD1 matching 7 bases. With 5 bases clipped from V and 4 bases from J, the junction kept 10 bases outside the gene matches. Germline CDR1 is SGHAT and CDR2 is FQNNGV. This CDR3 has 15 residues. Here the CDR3 reads CASSTDRAPSTEAFF. The CDR3 DNA reads TGTGCCAGCAGCACAGACAGGGCCCCGAGCACTGAAGCTTTCTTT. Based on the CDR3 plus reference TRBV11-2 and TRBJ1-1, the full variable domain is EAGVAQSPRYKIIEKRQSVAFWCNPISGHATLYWYQQILGQGPKLLIQFQNNGVVDDSQLPKDRFSAERLKGVDSTLKIQPAKLEDSAVYLCASSTDRAPSTEAFFGQGTRLTVV.

The V call is TRBV2, the J call TRBJ2-7; 9 bases agree with TRBD2. V was pared by 5 bases and J by 3 bases, with 5 bases of the junction left unmatched. The CDR3 extends over 14 amino acids. Per the germline V gene, CDR1 is SNHLY and CDR2 is FYNNEI. The CDR3 DNA sequence: TGTGCCAGCAGTCTGACTAGCGGTGACTACGAGCAGTACTTC. Its protein is CASSLTSGDYEQYF.

The V call is TRBV30, the J call TRBJ1-1, with D uncertain. CDR3 size: 15 residues. Trimming cost V 0 bases and J 0 bases, with 11 bases left between them. Germline CDR1 reads GTSNPN; CDR2 reads SVGIG (reference sequence). The CDR3 DNA reads as TGTGCCTGGAGTGTACAGATCGGTATGAACACTGAAGCTTTCTTT. Amino acids: CAWSVQIGMNTEAFF.

The V gene is TRBV4-3, the J gene TRBJ1-2; 8 nucleotides match TRBD1. Looked up from germline, CDR1 is LGHNA and CDR2 is YSLEER. The CDR3 extends over 14 amino acids. V shed 4 bases, J shed 5 bases, and the junction held 6 bases outside the gene matches. CDR3 amino acids: CASSPGQDSYGYTF. In DNA, the CDR3 is TGCGCCAGCAGCCCGGGACAGGACTCTTATGGCTACACCTTC.

J is TRBJ2-7 and V is TRBV2; possibly TRBD1 for D (5 bases). V was shortened by 4 bases and J by 7 bases, with 17 bases between the two germline ends. The CDR3 length is 14 residues. CDR1 SNHLY and CDR2 FYNNEI come from the germline V gene. The CDR3 here is CASSVYGALGEQYF. CDR3 DNA: TGTGCCAGCAGTGTATATGGGGCCCTAGGGGAGCAGTACTTC. The full variable domain, its missing parts supplied by reference TRBV2 and TRBJ2-7, is EPEVTQTPSHQVTQMGQEVILRCVPISNHLYFYWYRQILGQKVEFLVSFYNNEISEKSEIFDDQFSVERPDGSNFTLKIRSTKLEDSAMYFCASSVYGALGEQYFGPGTRLTVT.

V gene TRBV29-1 combines with J gene TRBJ1-1; D is possibly TRBD1 (5 bases). CDR3 length: 15 amino acids. Germline V gene lookup returns CDR1 SQVTM and CDR2 ANQGSEA. Trimming stripped 0 bases from V and 0 bases from J, with 11 bases between. DNA of the CDR3: TGCAGCGTTGAAGATCGGGGGGAGATGAACACTGAAGCTTTCTTT. It codes for CSVEDRGEMNTEAFF.

The chain joins TRBV6-5 to TRBJ1-5; weak D call: TRBD1 (5 bases). Germline CDR1 reads MNHEY; CDR2 reads SVGAGI. The V gene lost 6 bases and the J gene lost 6 bases, with 15 bases spanning the gap. This CDR3 has 14 residues. CDR3 protein: CASRPRQSAQPQHF. The CDR3 region has the DNA TGTGCCAGCAGACCTCGACAGTCTGCTCAGCCCCAGCATTTT.

The CDR3 sequence: CASSLFSLIRTGGAGAFF. The CDR3 DNA reads TGTGCCAGCAGTTTATTCTCGTTAATCCGTACAGGGGGCGCGGGAGCTTTCTTT. The genes are TRBV28 and TRBJ1-1; 9 nucleotides agree with TRBD1. Losses at the gene ends were 1 base for V and 10 bases for J; bases not matched to a gene: 19. The CDR3 is made up of 18 amino acids. Germline V gene lookup returns CDR1 MDHEN and CDR2 SYDVKM.

The chain recombines TRBV15 with TRBJ2-7; D is possibly TRBD2 (6 bases). Trimming removed 0 bases at V and 2 bases at J, with 14 bases between. This CDR3 is built from 16 residues. CDR1 and CDR2 from the germline V gene are LNHNV and YYDKDF (reference sequence). This CDR3 is CATSRDHGGTPYEQYF. CDR3 DNA: TGTGCCACCAGCAGAGATCATGGGGGGACCCCCTACGAGCAGTACTTC.

This clone was detected only a few times. This sequence joins TRBV20-1 and TRBJ2-7; 7 bases map to TRBD1. The V segment lost 4 bases and the J segment 5 bases; nucleotides outside the gene matches: 2. Germline values: CDR1 DFQATT, CDR2 SNEGSKA (reference sequence). The CDR3 has 11 amino acids. This CDR3 reads CSATRGNEQYF. In nucleotides, the CDR3 is TGCAGTGCTACCAGGGGGAACGAGCAGTACTTC.

This chain links TRBV7-3 with TRBJ2-1; 7 bases match TRBD2. The CDR3 extends over 17 amino acids. CDR1 and CDR2 from the germline V gene are SGHTA and FQGTGA. V shed 1 base, J shed 12 bases, and the junction held 18 bases outside the gene matches. Here the CDR3 reads CASSLIAGGSLASVQFF. The CDR3 DNA reads TGTGCCAGCAGCTTAATAGCGGGCGGGAGTCTAGCATCCGTGCAGTTCTTC.

The rearrangement joins TRBV30 to TRBJ1-1; D is unclear. Germline assignment: CDR1 GTSNPN and CDR2 SVGIG (reference sequence). The CDR3 sequence is 15 residues long. Trimming took 0 bases from V and 1 from J, leaving 12 bases between them. CDR3 region: CAWSVSRTTNTEAFF. CDR3 sequence (DNA): TGTGCCTGGAGTGTATCCCGTACAACGAACACTGAAGCTTTCTTT.

This rearrangement joins TRBV20-1 to TRBJ1-1; D is undetermined. V lost 5 bases to trimming and J lost 10 bases, with 14 bases between them. CDR1 and CDR2 from the germline V gene are DFQATT and SNEGSKA (reference sequence). This CDR3 has 11 residues. The CDR3 loop reads CSAVGPGRAFF. CDR3 nucleotide sequence: TGCAGTGCTGTTGGGCCGGGAAGAGCTTTCTTT.

The gene calls are TRBV6-5 and TRBJ2-5, with D possibly TRBD1 on 6 matching bases. This CDR3 has 14 residues. CDR1 is MNHEY, CDR2 SVGAGI, per germline. The ends were cut back, 0 bases at V and 3 bases at J, with 8 bases in the middle. CDR3 residues: CASSYSDSEETQYF. In DNA, the CDR3 is TGTGCCAGCAGTTACTCGGACAGCGAAGAGACCCAGTACTTC.

A single count supports this clone. This chain connects TRBV28 to TRBJ1-2; no definite D call. Germline CDR1 is MDHEN and CDR2 is SYDVKM. The CDR3 consists of 14 residues. V was trimmed by 5 bases and J by 0 bases, leaving 10 bases between them. The CDR3 here is CASSRGSTNYGYTF. The CDR3 coding sequence is TGTGCCAGCAGTCGGGGTTCAACTAACTATGGCTACACCTTC.

The chain links TRBV2 to TRBJ2-7; 8 bases fit TRBD1. CDR1 is SNHLY, CDR2 FYNNEI, per germline. The CDR3 loop spans 14 amino acids. The trim removed 3 bases at V and 3 bases at J, leaving 4 bases unmatched. The CDR3 nucleotides are TGTGCCAGCAGTGAGCAGGGGGCGGGCTACGAGCAGTACTTC. It codes for CASSEQGAGYEQYF.

V gene TRBV7-2 combines with J gene TRBJ2-3; tentatively, D is TRBD1 (6 bases). Germline V gene lookup returns CDR1 SGHTA and CDR2 FQGNSA. There are 15 residues in the CDR3. Trimming shortened V by 6 bases and J by 1 base, and 14 bases separated the two germline ends. CDR3 loop: CASREQGVGTDTQYF. CDR3 nucleotide sequence: TGTGCCAGCAGGGAACAGGGAGTGGGCACAGATACGCAGTATTTT. The full variable domain, completed using reference TRBV7-2 and TRBJ2-3, is GAGVSQSPSNKVTEKGKDVELRCDPISGHTALYWYRQSLGQGLEFLIYFQGNSAPDKSGLPSDRFSAERTGGSVSTLTIQRTQQEDSAVYLCASREQGVGTDTQYFGPGTRLTVL.

The chain recombines TRBV11-1 with TRBJ1-4, with TRBD1 as a possible D gene (6 bases). Deletions cut 3 bases from V and 3 bases from J, with 8 bases between. From germline, CDR1 is SGHAT and CDR2 FQDESV (reference sequence). There are 14 residues in the CDR3. The CDR3 sequence is CASSLDSSNEKLFF. CDR3 coding DNA: TGTGCCAGCAGCTTGGACAGCTCTAATGAAAAACTGTTTTTT. The entire variable domain, with the rest obtained from reference TRBV11-1 and TRBJ1-4, is as follows: EAEVAQSPRYKITEKSQAVAFWCDPISGHATLYWYRQILGQGPELLVQFQDESVVDDSQLPKDRFSAERLKGVDSTLKIQPAELGDSAMYLCASSLDSSNEKLFFGSGTQLSVL.

This clone was observed a handful of times. The chain carries TRBV12-5 and TRBJ1-2; TRBD1 matches 9 bases. The CDR3 runs 16 residues. Germline loops: CDR1 LGHNT, CDR2 FRNRAP. After removal of 4 bases from V and 3 bases from J, the junction contained 9 bases not matched to a gene. The CDR3 region is CASGSEPGQGDYGYTF. As DNA, the CDR3 is TGTGCTAGTGGTTCCGAACCGGGACAGGGAGACTATGGCTACACCTTC.

This chain joins TRBV6-6 and TRBJ2-1; TRBD2 matches 7 bases. The CDR3 is 16 amino acids. The V gene's germline CDR1 is MNHNY and CDR2 SVGAGI (reference sequence). With V trimmed by 0 bases and J by 9 bases, 11 bases remained unmatched. DNA for the CDR3: TGTGCCAGCAGTTACTCGTTCCGACTAGCTATTGGTGAGCAGTTCTTC. It encodes CASSYSFRLAIGEQFF.

The chain links TRBV28 to TRBJ2-1; 9 nucleotides match TRBD1. The germline V gene has CDR1 MDHEN and CDR2 SYDVKM. The J segment lost 2 bases and the V segment lost 4 bases, leaving 6 bases of the junction unmatched. This CDR3 is 16 amino acids long. The CDR3 DNA sequence: TGTGCCAGCAGTTCAGAGACAGGGGGTCCCTACAATGAGCAGTTCTTC. It yields the protein CASSSETGGPYNEQFF. Using reference TRBV28 and TRBJ2-1 for the parts outside the CDR3, the full variable domain is DVKVTQSSRYLVKRTGEKVFLECVQDMDHENMFWYRQDPGLGLRLIYFSYDVKMKEKGDIPEGYSVSREKKERFSLILESASTNQTSMYLCASSSETGGPYNEQFFGPGTRLTVL.

The gene calls are TRBV7-2 and TRBJ2-5, with 7 bases lining up with TRBD1. The germline V gene has CDR1 SGHTA and CDR2 FQGNSA. The CDR3 is 15 residues long. With 1 base clipped from V and 4 bases from J, the junction kept 6 bases outside the gene matches. This CDR3 is CASSLVGNRGETQYF. The DNA of the CDR3 is TGTGCCAGCAGCTTAGTTGGAAACAGGGGAGAGACCCAGTACTTC. Full variable domain (rest looked up from reference TRBV7-2 and TRBJ2-5): GAGVSQSPSNKVTEKGKDVELRCDPISGHTALYWYRQSLGQGLEFLIYFQGNSAPDKSGLPSDRFSAERTGGSVSTLTIQRTQQEDSAVYLCASSLVGNRGETQYFGPGTRLLVL.

The J gene is TRBJ2-5, the V gene TRBV29-1, with 7 bases identical to TRBD2. The assigned J gene may be wrong: the sequence end matches TRBJ2-7 better. This CDR3 contains 15 residues. Germline loops: CDR1 SQVTM, CDR2 ANQGSEA. Here the CDR3 reads CSVGSGGGGTYEQYF. CDR3 in DNA: TGCAGCGTTGGGTCAGGAGGCGGGGGTACCTACGAGCAGTACTTC.

The chain employs TRBV9 and TRBJ2-5; 8 bases line up with TRBD2. V shed 0 bases and J 1 base; nucleotides not matched to a gene: 2. Germline CDR1 reads SGDLS; CDR2 reads YYNGEE. This CDR3 is 15 amino acids long. In DNA, the CDR3 is TGTGCCAGCAGCGTAGCGGGAGGGAGCCAAGAGACCCAGTACTTC. Its translation: CASSVAGGSQETQYF. Looking up the rest from reference TRBV9 and TRBJ2-5 gives the full variable domain: DSGVTQTPKHLITATGQRVTLRCSPRSGDLSVYWYQQSLDQGLQFLIQYYNGEERAKGNILERFSAQQFPDLHSELNLSSLELGDSALYFCASSVAGGSQETQYFGPGTRLLVL.

In this sample, this clone turned up once. The rearrangement joins TRBV28 to TRBJ1-1; TRBD1 aligns across 10 bases. The germline V gene has CDR1 MDHEN and CDR2 SYDVKM. With V trimmed by 6 bases and J by 5 bases, 3 bases remained unmatched. The CDR3 has 13 amino acids. CDR3 bases: TGTGCCAGCAGGGACAGGGGGAAAACTGAAGCTTTCTTT. The encoded protein is CASRDRGKTEAFF.